This TCR beta chain emerged from a study of CD8 T cells in ankylosing spondylitis. TCRdb re-derived calls from the 5' RACE reads in MiXCR, one entry per CDR3 protein. The sample consists of fewer than 250,000 distinct CDR3 sequences, about 10% of them appearing once. General study findings and limits: Disease-linked clones reportedly showed significant enrichment in matched ankylosing spondylitis synovial fluid. Peripheral blood samples showed relatively rare disease-linked clones, and these clones were CD8+. Earlier literature documents some of the motif variants in reactive arthritis synovial fluid and blood.

A remark on this clonotype: Its antigen is unknown.

The CDR3 spans 13 residues. Trimming pared 2 bases from V and 4 bases from J, leaving 7 bases between. Per germline, CDR1 SNHLY and CDR2 FYNNEI. This sequence was found in a male donor with ankylosing spondylitis or in good health (not recorded which). V usage is TRBV2 and J usage is TRBJ2-3; D is ambiguous. Sequencing used blood, either unsorted or a sorted T cell fraction (not recorded which). CDR3 sequence (DNA): TGTGCCAGCAGTGAAAGGGTCCCAGATACGCAGTATTTT. Translating gives CASSERVPDTQYF.